This T cell receptor (beta chain) stems from a study of beta chain features in type 1 diabetes. Study conclusions and caveats: The analysis here could not establish whether HLA type shapes TCRB rearrangement. The naive, central memory and Treg TCRB repertoires of patients appeared to be more similar to one another than those of healthy donors.

Isolated RNA was reverse transcribed in full, so expressed TCRB transcripts were sequenced. The assay was immunoSEQ multiplex PCR, and TCRdb's table has in-frame clones only and misses some. The sample has more than 300,000 clones, less than 9.5% seen once. Every donor had blood drawn once into heparin, about 116 mL on average. About this clone: No antigen is known for it.

Germline V gene sequence: CDR1 SGHNT, CDR2 YENEEA. The CDR3 consists of 12 residues. V was cut by 0 bases and J by 10 bases, with 8 bases left in between. Sequences were obtained from central memory CD4+ T cells from blood. The chain employs TRBV11-3 and TRBJ2-3, with D possibly matching TRBD2 (6 bases). The receptor was derived from a young woman in good health. CDR3: CASSLEAGAQYF. DNA for the CDR3: TGTGCCAGCAGCTTAGAAGCGGGTGCGCAGTATTTT.